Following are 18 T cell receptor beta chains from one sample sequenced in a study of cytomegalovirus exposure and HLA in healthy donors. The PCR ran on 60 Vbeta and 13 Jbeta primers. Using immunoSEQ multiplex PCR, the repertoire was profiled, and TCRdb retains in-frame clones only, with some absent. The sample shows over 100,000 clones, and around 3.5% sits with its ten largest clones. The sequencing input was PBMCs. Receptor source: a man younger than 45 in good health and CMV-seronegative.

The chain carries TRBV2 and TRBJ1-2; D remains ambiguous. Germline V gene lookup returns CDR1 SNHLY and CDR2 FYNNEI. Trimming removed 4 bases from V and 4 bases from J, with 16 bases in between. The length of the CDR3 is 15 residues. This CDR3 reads CASSAEGGGPYGYTF. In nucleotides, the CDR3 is TGTGCCAGCAGTGCAGAGGGTGGAGGGCCCTATGGCTACACCTTC.

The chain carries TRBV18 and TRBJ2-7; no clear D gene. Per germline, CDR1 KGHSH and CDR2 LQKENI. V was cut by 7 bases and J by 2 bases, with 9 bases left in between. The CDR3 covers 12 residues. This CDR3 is CASCAAPYEQYF. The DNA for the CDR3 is TGTGCCAGCTGCGCCGCACCCTACGAGCAGTACTTC.

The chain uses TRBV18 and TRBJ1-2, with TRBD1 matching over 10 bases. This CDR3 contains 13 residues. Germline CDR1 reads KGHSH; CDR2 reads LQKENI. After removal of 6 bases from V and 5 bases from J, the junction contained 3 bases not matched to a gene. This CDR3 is CASSEGQGYGYTF. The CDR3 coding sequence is TGTGCCAGCTCCGAGGGACAGGGGTATGGCTACACCTTC.

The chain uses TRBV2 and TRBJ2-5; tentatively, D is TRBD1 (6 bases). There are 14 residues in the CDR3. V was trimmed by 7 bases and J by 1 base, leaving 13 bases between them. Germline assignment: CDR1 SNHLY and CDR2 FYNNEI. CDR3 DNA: TGTGCCAGCACTGCTGACAGGCCCCAAGAGACCCAGTACTTC. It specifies CASTADRPQETQYF.

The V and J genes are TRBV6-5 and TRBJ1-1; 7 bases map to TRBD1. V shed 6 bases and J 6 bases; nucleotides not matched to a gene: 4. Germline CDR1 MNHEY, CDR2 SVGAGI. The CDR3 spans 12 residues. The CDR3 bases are TGTGCCAGCAGCTTGACAGGGTCTGAAGCTTTCTTT. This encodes CASSLTGSEAFF.

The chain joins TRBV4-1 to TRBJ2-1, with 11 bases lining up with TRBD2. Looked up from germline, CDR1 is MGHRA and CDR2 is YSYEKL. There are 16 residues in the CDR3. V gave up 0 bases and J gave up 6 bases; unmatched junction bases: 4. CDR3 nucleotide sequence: TGCGCCAGCAGCCAAGATAGCGGGGGGGCGGGCAATGAGCAGTTCTTC. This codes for CASSQDSGGAGNEQFF.

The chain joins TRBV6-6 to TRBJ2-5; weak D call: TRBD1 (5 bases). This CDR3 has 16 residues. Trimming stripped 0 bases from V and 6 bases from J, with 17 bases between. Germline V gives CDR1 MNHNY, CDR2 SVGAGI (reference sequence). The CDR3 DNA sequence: TGTGCCAGCAGTTACTCGAAGATCTGGGGCAGGAAGACCCAGTACTTC. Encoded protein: CASSYSKIWGRKTQYF.

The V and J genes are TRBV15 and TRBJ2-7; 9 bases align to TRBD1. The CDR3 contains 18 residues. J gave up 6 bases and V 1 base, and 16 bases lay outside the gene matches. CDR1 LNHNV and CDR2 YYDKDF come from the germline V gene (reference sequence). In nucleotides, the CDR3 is TGTGCCACCAGCAGAGCTCGGGCAACAGGGGGCGTTTCCAGCGAGCAGTACTTC. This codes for CATSRARATGGVSSEQYF. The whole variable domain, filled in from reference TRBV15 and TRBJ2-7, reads DAMVIQNPRYQVTQFGKPVTLSCSQTLNHNVMYWYQQKSSQAPKLLFHYYDKDFNNEADTPDNFQSRRPNTSFCFLDIRSPGLGDTAMYLCATSRARATGGVSSEQYFGPGTRLTVT.

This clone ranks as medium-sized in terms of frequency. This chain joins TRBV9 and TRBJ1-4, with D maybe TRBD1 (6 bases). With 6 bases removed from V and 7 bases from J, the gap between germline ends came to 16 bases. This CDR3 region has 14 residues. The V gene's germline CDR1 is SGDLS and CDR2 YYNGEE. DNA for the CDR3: TGTGCCAGCAACCCGGGGGGCGCGATTGAAAAACTGTTTTTT. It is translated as CASNPGGAIEKLFF. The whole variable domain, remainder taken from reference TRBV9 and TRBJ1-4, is DSGVTQTPKHLITATGQRVTLRCSPRSGDLSVYWYQQSLDQGLQFLIQYYNGEERAKGNILERFSAQQFPDLHSELNLSSLELGDSALYFCASNPGGAIEKLFFGSGTQLSVL.

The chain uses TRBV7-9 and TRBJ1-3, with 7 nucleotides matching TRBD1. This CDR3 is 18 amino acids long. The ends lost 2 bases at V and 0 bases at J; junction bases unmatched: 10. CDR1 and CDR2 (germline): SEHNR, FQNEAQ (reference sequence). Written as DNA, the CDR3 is TGTGCCAGCAGCTTATTAATCAGGGGGGAACGCTCTGGAAACACCATATATTTT. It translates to CASSLLIRGERSGNTIYF.

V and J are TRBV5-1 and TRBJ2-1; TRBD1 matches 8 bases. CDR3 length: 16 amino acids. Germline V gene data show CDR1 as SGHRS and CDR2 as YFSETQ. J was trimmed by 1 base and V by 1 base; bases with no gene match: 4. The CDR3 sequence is CASSLIGTGSYNEQFF. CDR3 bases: TGCGCCAGCAGCTTGATCGGGACAGGATCCTACAATGAGCAGTTCTTC.

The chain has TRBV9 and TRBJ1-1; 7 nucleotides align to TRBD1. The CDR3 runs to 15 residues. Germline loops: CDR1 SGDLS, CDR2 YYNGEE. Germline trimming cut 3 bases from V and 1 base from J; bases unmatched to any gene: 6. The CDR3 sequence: CASSGGGTENTEAFF. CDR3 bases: TGTGCCAGCAGCGGAGGGGGGACAGAGAACACTGAAGCTTTCTTT.

CDR3 DNA sequence: TGCGCCAGCAGCCAAGATGGGGACGGCGGGGACACTGAAGCTTTCTTT. This encodes CASSQDGDGGDTEAFF. The chain links TRBV4-1 to TRBJ1-1, with D possibly TRBD1 on 5 matching bases. CDR3 size: 16 residues. Germline V CDR1 and CDR2: MGHRA, YSYEKL. The V and J ends lost 0 bases and 3 bases respectively, with 14 bases between them.

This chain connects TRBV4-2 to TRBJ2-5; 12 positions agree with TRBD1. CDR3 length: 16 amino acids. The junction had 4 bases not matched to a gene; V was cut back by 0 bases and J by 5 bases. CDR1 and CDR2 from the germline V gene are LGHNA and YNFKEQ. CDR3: CASSQELGQGAETQYF. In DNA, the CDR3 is TGTGCCAGCAGCCAAGAGCTGGGACAGGGGGCCGAGACCCAGTACTTC.

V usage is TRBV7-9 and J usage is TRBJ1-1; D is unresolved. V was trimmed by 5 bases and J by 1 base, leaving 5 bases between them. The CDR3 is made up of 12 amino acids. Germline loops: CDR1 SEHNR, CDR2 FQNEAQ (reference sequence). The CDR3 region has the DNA TGTGCCAGCAGCCAACAGAACACTGAAGCTTTCTTT. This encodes CASSQQNTEAFF.

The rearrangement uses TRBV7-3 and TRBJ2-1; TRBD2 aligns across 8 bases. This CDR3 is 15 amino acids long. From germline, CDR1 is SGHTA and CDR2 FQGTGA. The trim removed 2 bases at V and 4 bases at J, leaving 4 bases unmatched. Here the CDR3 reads CASSLYGGGYNEQFF. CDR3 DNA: TGTGCCAGCAGCTTATACGGGGGGGGATACAATGAGCAGTTCTTC.

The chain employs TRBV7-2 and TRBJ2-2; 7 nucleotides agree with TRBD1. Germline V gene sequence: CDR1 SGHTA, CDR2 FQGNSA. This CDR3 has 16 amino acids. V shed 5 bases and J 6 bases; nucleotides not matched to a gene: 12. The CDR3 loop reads CASSPHSGTGAGELFF. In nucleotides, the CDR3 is TGTGCCAGCAGCCCTCACTCGGGAACAGGGGCCGGGGAGCTGTTTTTT.

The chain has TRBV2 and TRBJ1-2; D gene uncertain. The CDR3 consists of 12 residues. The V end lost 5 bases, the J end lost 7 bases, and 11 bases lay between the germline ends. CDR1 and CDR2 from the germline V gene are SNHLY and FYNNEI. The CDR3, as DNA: TGTGCCAGCAGTTTCCACGGTTCTGGCTACACCTTC. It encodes CASSFHGSGYTF.